Each of the 6 T cell receptor beta chains below was sequenced from the same sample in a study of radiotherapy plus CTLA-4 blockade in lung cancer. Using immunoSEQ multiplex PCR, the repertoire was profiled, and TCRdb retains in-frame clones only, with some absent. The sample yields about 87,000 clones, more than 75% seen once. Sequenced here: peripheral blood, sampled from a patient treated with radiotherapy plus ipilimumab. The receptors originated from a human donor with non-small cell lung cancer that progressed on radiotherapy plus ipilimumab.

The J gene is TRBJ2-1, the V gene TRBV4-1; 8 bases agree with TRBD1. Germline values: CDR1 MGHRA, CDR2 YSYEKL. The CDR3 length is 15 residues. The ends lost 2 bases at V and 9 bases at J; junction bases unmatched: 9. The CDR3 spells CASSQNPGTGGEQFF. DNA of the CDR3: TGCGCCAGCAGCCAAAACCCCGGGACAGGAGGTGAGCAGTTCTTC.

This clone was picked up one time. The chain links TRBV7-6 to TRBJ2-2; 9 positions agree with TRBD1. Germline V gene data show CDR1 as SGHVS and CDR2 as FNYEAQ. The CDR3 is 15 residues long. V gave up 2 bases and J gave up 3 bases; unmatched junction bases: 1. The CDR3 is CASSLTGGDTGELFF. CDR3 DNA: TGTGCCAGCAGCTTAACAGGGGGCGACACCGGGGAGCTGTTTTTT. Full variable domain (rest looked up from reference TRBV7-6 and TRBJ2-2): GAGVSQSPRYKVTKRGQDVALRCDPISGHVSLYWYRQALGQGPEFLTYFNYEAQQDKSGLPNDRFSAERPEGSISTLTIQRTEQRDSAMYRCASSLTGGDTGELFFGEGSRLTVL.

The chain uses TRBV29-1 and TRBJ2-1, with TRBD1 as a possible D gene (5 bases). The CDR3 extends over 13 amino acids. Germline V gives CDR1 SQVTM, CDR2 ANQGSEA. With 3 bases removed from V and 8 bases from J, the gap between germline ends came to 14 bases. The CDR3 reads CSVERPRRDEQFF. In DNA, the CDR3 is TGCAGCGTTGAGCGGCCTCGCAGGGATGAGCAGTTCTTC.

The chain is built from TRBV4-3 and TRBJ1-6, with D possibly matching TRBD1 (6 bases). The CDR3 loop spans 16 amino acids. Trimming cost V 3 bases and J 7 bases, with 16 bases left between them. The V gene's germline CDR1 is LGHNA and CDR2 YSLEER. CDR3 nucleotides: TGCGCCAGCAGCCACCGATACAGGGATTCAAATTCACCCCTCCACTTT. Translated: CASSHRYRDSNSPLHF.

The rearrangement joins TRBV30 to TRBJ2-1, with D perhaps given as TRBD1 or TRBD2 (5 bases each). V shed 1 base and J shed 4 bases, with 5 bases lying between them. The germline V gene encodes CDR1 GTSNPN and CDR2 SVGIG (reference sequence). The CDR3 consists of 12 residues. CDR3 residues: CAWSGGYNEQFF. CDR3 sequence (DNA): TGTGCCTGGAGTGGGGGGTACAATGAGCAGTTCTTC.

The chain recombines TRBV27 with TRBJ1-4, with TRBD1 as a possible D gene (5 bases). CDR3 length: 14 residues. CDR1 is MNHEY, CDR2 SMNVEV, per germline (reference sequence). V lost 5 bases to trimming and J lost 0 bases, with 7 bases between them. This CDR3 is CASSRGATNEKLFF. The DNA for the CDR3 is TGTGCCAGCAGTAGAGGGGCAACTAATGAAAAACTGTTTTTT.